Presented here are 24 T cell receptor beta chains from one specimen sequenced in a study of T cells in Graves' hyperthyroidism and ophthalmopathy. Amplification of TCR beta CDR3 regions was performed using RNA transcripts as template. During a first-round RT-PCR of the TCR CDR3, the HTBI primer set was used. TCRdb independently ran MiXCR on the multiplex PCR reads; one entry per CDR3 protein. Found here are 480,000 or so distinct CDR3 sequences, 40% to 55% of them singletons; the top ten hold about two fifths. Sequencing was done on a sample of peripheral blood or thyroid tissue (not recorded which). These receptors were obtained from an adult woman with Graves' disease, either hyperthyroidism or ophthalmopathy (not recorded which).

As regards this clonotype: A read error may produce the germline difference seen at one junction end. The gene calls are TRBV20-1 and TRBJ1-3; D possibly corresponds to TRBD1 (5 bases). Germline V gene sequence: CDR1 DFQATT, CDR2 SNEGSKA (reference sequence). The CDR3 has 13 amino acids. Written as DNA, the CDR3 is TGTAGTGCTCGGGACGCGGCTGGAAACACCGTATATTTT. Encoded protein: CSARDAAGNTVYF.

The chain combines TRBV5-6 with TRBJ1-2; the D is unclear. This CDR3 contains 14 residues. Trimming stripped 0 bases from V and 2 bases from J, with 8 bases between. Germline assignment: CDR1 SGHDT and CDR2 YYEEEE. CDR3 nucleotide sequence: TGTGCCAGCAGCTTGGAAGGAAAAAACTATGGCTACACCTTC. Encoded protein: CASSLEGKNYGYTF.

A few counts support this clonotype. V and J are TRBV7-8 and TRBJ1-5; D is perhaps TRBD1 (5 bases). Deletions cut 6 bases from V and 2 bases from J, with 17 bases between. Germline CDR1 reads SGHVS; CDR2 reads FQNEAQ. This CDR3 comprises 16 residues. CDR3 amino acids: CASSLASGRGNQPQHF. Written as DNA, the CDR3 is TGTGCCAGCAGTTTGGCGTCGGGGCGCGGCAATCAGCCCCAGCATTTT.

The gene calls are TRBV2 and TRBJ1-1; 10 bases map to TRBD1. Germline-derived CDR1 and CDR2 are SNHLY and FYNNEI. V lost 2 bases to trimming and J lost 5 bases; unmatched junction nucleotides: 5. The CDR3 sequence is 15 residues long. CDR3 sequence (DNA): TGTGCCAGCAGTGAAACCGGGACAGGGGTAACTGAAGCTTTCTTT. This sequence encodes CASSETGTGVTEAFF.

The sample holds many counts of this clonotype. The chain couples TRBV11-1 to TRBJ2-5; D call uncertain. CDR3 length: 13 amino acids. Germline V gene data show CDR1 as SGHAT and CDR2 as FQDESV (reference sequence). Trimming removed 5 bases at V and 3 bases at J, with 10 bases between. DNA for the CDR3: TGTGCCAGCAGCCCGCGACCGGAAGAGACCCAGTACTTC. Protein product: CASSPRPEETQYF.

The CDR3 nucleotides read TGTGCCAGCAGCGTTGGCCTAGGGGGGGACCAGCCCCAGCATTTT. Its protein product is CASSVGLGGDQPQHF. This chain links TRBV9 with TRBJ1-5; D perhaps matches TRBD1 (6 bases). Germline CDR1 SGDLS, CDR2 YYNGEE. V was pared by 2 bases and J by 7 bases, with 16 bases between. This CDR3 spans 15 amino acids.

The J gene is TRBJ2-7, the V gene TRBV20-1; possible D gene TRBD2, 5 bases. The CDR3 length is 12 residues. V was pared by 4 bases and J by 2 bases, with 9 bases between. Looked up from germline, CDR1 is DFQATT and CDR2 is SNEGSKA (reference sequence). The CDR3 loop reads CSATADPYEQYF. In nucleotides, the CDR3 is TGCAGTGCTACAGCGGACCCCTACGAGCAGTACTTC.

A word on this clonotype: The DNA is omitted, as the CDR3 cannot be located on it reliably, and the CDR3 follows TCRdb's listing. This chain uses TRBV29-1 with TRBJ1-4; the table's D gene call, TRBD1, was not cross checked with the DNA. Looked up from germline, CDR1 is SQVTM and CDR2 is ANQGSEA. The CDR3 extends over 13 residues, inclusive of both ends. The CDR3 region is CSVGAGTVKNCFF.

CDR3 sequence (DNA): TGTGCCAGCAGTTTCGGCAGATTCACCGGGGAGCTGTTTTTT. It specifies CASSFGRFTGELFF. The V call is TRBV12-3 or TRBV12-4, the J call TRBJ2-2; D uncertain. The CDR3 runs 14 residues. With 3 bases removed from V and 4 bases from J, the gap between germline ends came to 9 bases.

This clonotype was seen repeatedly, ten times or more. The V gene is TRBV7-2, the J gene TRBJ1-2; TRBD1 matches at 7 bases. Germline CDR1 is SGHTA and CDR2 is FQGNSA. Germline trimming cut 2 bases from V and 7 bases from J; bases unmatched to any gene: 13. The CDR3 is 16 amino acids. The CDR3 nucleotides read TGTGCCAGCAGCTTAAACTGGGACAGTGGGGCTAGTGGCTACACCTTC. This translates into CASSLNWDSGASGYTF.

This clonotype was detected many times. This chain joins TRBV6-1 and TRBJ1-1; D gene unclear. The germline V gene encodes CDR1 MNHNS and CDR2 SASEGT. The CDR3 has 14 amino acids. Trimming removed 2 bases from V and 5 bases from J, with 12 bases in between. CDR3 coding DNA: TGTGCCAGCAGTGAACCCCCGGGAGGAACTGAAGCTTTCTTT. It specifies CASSEPPGGTEAFF.

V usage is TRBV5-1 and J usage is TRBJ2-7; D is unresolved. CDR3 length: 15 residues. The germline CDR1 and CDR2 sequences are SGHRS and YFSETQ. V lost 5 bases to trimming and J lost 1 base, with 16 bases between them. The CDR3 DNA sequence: TGCGCCAGCAGGTCCCCTCGATCCCTGTCCTACGAGCAGTACTTC. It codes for CASRSPRSLSYEQYF. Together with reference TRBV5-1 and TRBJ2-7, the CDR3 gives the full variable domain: KAGVTQTPRYLIKTRGQQVTLSCSPISGHRSVSWYQQTPGQGLQFLFEYFSETQRNKGNFPGRFSGRQFSNSRSEMNVSTLELGDSALYLCASRSPRSLSYEQYFGPGTRLTVT.

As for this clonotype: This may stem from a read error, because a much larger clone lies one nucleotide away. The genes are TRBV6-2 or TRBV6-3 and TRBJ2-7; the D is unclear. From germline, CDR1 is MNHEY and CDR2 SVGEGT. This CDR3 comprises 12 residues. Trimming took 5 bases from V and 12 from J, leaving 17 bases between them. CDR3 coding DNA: TGTGCCAGCAGTCTCTCACTGGAAGCGCCGTACTTC. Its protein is CASSLSLEAPYF.

CDR3 nucleotides: TGTGCCAGCAGCCAGATAGGACTAGCGGGATTCGTCAGGGGAGAGACCCAGTACTTC. Encoded protein: CASSQIGLAGFVRGETQYF. The chain employs TRBV12-3 or TRBV12-4 and TRBJ2-5; the match to TRBD2 covers 12 bases. The ends lost 6 bases at V and 4 bases at J; junction bases unmatched: 18. The CDR3 is 19 residues long.

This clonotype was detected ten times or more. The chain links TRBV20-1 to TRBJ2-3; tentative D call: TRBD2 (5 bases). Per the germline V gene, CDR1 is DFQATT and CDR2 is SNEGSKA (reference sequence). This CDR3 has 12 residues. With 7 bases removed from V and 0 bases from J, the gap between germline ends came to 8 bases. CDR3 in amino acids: CSVGGSTDTQYF. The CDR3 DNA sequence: TGCAGTGTTGGCGGGAGCACAGATACGCAGTATTTT.

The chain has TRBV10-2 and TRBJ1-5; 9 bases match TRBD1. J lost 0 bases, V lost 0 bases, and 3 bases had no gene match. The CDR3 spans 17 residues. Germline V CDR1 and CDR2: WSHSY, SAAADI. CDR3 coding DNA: TGCGCCAGCAGTGAGTCGACAGGGGGTTATAGCAATCAGCCCCAGCATTTT. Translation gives CASSESTGGYSNQPQHF.

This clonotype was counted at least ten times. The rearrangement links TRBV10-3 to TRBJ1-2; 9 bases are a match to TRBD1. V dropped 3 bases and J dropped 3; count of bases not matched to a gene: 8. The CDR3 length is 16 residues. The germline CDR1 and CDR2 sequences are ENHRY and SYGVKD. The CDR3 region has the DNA TGTGCCATCAGTGATGCTACAGGGGGCGGTTACTATGGCTACACCTTC. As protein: CAISDATGGGYYGYTF.

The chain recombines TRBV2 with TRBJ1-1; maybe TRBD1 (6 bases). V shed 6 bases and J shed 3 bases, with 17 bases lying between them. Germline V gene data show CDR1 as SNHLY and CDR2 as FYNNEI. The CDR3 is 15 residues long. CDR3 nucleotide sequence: TGTGCCAGCAGAGTACAGGGAGGGGTTTACACTGAAGCTTTCTTT. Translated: CASRVQGGVYTEAFF.

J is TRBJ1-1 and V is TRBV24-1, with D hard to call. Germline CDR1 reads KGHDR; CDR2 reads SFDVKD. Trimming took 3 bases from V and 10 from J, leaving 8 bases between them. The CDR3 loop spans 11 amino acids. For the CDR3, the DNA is TGTGCCACCAGTGATCCAACGGGAGCTTTCTTT. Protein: CATSDPTGAFF.

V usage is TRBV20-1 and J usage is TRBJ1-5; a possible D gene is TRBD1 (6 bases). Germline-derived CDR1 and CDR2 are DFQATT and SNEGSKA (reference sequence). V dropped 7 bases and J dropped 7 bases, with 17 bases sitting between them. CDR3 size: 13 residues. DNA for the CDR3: TGCAGTGAGATTATCAGGGGTTTCCAGCCCCAGCATTTT. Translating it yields CSEIIRGFQPQHF.

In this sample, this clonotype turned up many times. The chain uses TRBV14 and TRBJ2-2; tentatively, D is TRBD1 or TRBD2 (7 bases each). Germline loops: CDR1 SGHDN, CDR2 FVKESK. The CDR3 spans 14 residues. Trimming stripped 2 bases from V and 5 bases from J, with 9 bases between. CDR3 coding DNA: TGTGCCAGCAGCCAACAGGGGGGGACCGGGGAGCTGTTTTTT. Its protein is CASSQQGGTGELFF.

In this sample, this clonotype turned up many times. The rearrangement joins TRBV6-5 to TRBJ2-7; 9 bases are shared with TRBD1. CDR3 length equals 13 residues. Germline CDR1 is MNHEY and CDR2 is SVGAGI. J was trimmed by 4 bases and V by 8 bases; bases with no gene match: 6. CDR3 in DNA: TGTGCCAGCTCCCAACAGGGGGCTTACGAGCAGTACTTC. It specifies CASSQQGAYEQYF.

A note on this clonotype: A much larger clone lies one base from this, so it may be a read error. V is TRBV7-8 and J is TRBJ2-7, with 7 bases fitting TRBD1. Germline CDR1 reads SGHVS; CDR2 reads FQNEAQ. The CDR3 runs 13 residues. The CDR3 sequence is CASSSRQGYGQYF. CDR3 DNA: TGCGCCAGCAGCTCGAGACAGGGCTACGGGCAGTACTTC.

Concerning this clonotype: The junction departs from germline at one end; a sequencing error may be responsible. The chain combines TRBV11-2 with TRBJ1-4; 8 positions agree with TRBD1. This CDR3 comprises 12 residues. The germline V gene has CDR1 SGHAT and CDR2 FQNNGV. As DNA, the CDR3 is TGTGCCAGCAGTGTCGCCGGACAGGGCAGGATTTTT. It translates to CASSVAGQGRIF. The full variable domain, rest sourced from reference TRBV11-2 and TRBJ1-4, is EAGVAQSPRYKIIEKRQSVAFWCNPISGHATLYWYQQILGQGPKLLIQFQNNGVVDDSQLPKDRFSAERLKGVDSTLKIQPAKLEDSAVYLCASSVAGQGRIFGSGTQLSVL.